Presented here are 11 T cell receptor beta chains from one specimen sequenced in a study of T cell responses to AZD1222 COVID-19 vaccine. The method was immunoSEQ multiplex PCR; TCRdb's version includes in-frame clones alone and lacks a portion of them. Of around 110,000 clones listed, roughly 84% were seen once; the top ten hold roughly 8%. This specimen was peripheral blood, taken on day 0 of AZD1222 vaccination. The origin of the receptors is an adult in good health.

This chain joins TRBV6-5 and TRBJ1-2, with a weak D call TRBD1 (6 bases). The V end lost 9 bases, the J end lost 8 bases, and 13 bases lay between the germline ends. CDR3 length: 11 residues. Germline assignment: CDR1 MNHEY and CDR2 SVGAGI. The CDR3 sequence: CASGAQGGYTF. Written as DNA, the CDR3 is TGTGCCAGTGGTGCCCAGGGGGGCTACACCTTC.

The V and J genes are TRBV7-3 and TRBJ2-1, with TRBD1 matching 8 bases. CDR3 size: 14 residues. J was trimmed by 8 bases and V by 0 bases; bases with no gene match: 3. Germline values: CDR1 SGHTA, CDR2 FQGTGA. Written as DNA, the CDR3 is TGTGCCAGCAGCTTAACCCAGGGGGCTTATGAGCAGTTCTTC. It codes for CASSLTQGAYEQFF.

The genes are TRBV4-1 and TRBJ2-5, with D perhaps TRBD2 (6 bases). Germline V gives CDR1 MGHRA, CDR2 YSYEKL. V gave up 0 bases and J gave up 2 bases, with 13 bases separating them. This CDR3 has 16 amino acids. The CDR3 spells CASSQELSGGQETQYF. Here the CDR3 DNA reads TGCGCCAGCAGCCAAGAATTGTCCGGGGGTCAAGAGACCCAGTACTTC.

This clone is a singleton in its sample. The chain carries TRBV6-5 and TRBJ1-5; D possibly corresponds to TRBD1 (5 bases). V gave up 6 bases and J gave up 3 bases, with 12 bases separating them. Germline V gene data show CDR1 as MNHEY and CDR2 as SVGAGI. The CDR3 length is 14 residues. DNA of the CDR3: TGTGCCAGCAGGGGGGACGGTGACAATCAGCCCCAGCATTTT. Protein sequence: CASRGDGDNQPQHF.

The chain carries TRBV9 and TRBJ2-5; possible D gene TRBD1, 5 bases. Trimming shortened V by 4 bases and J by 3 bases, and 7 bases separated the two germline ends. The CDR3 covers 12 residues. The germline V gene encodes CDR1 SGDLS and CDR2 YYNGEE. The CDR3 loop is CASSLTEETQYF. CDR3 in DNA: TGTGCCAGCAGCCTGACAGAAGAGACCCAGTACTTC.

The gene calls are TRBV7-3 and TRBJ2-3; no reliable D call. V was shortened by 5 bases and J by 1 base, with 4 bases between the two germline ends. Germline V CDR1 and CDR2: SGHTA, FQGTGA. This CDR3 region has 12 residues. CDR3 nucleotide sequence: TGTGCCAGCAGCCCGGGCACAGATACGCAGTATTTT. It codes for CASSPGTDTQYF.

The CDR3 DNA sequence: TGTGCCAGCTCACCCACAAGGACAGGGATGGGACATGAGCAGTTCTTC. Translation: CASSPTRTGMGHEQFF. This chain links TRBV18 with TRBJ2-1; TRBD1 matches 8 bases. The germline V gene encodes CDR1 KGHSH and CDR2 LQKENI. The CDR3 extends over 16 amino acids. Trimming removed 3 bases from V and 8 bases from J; junction bases left unmatched: 12.

This clone appeared a few times. The genes are TRBV15 and TRBJ1-1; TRBD1 might be the D (5 bases). The CDR3 is made up of 13 amino acids. Germline V gives CDR1 LNHNV, CDR2 YYDKDF (reference sequence). The V end lost 3 bases, the J end lost 4 bases, and 9 bases lay between the germline ends. CDR3 sequence: CATSRAGGTEAFF. As DNA, the CDR3 is TGTGCCACCAGCAGGGCCGGGGGCACTGAAGCTTTCTTT.

The V gene is TRBV18, the J gene TRBJ2-7; the D gene could be TRBD1 or TRBD2 (6 bases each). Germline CDR1 KGHSH, CDR2 LQKENI. CDR3 length: 15 residues. Trimming left V 3 bases short and J 1 base short, with 13 bases between. The CDR3 region has the DNA TGTGCCAGCTCACCTTTGGGGGGCGAGTCCTACGAGCAGTACTTC. Amino acids: CASSPLGGESYEQYF.

V is TRBV5-1 and J is TRBJ2-7; TRBD1 might be the D (6 bases). This CDR3 is built from 14 residues. Germline CDR1 is SGHRS and CDR2 is YFSETQ. Trimming cost V 4 bases and J 0 bases, with 11 bases left between them. The CDR3 reads CASSTGQISYEQYF. CDR3 nucleotides: TGCGCCAGCAGCACCGGACAGATCTCCTACGAGCAGTACTTC.

As DNA, the CDR3 is TGCGCCAGCAGATTAGGGGTCCCTCCTGGAAACACCATATATTTT. Amino acid sequence: CASRLGVPPGNTIYF. The chain recombines TRBV5-1 with TRBJ1-3, with D possibly matching TRBD1 (5 bases). The CDR3 consists of 15 residues. V gave up 5 bases and J gave up 2 bases, with 14 bases separating them. CDR1 is SGHRS, CDR2 YFSETQ, per germline.